The T cell receptor beta chain under discussion was sequenced for a study of T cell responses to AZD1222 COVID-19 vaccine (TCRdb year 2021). At the level of the whole study: AZD1222 recipients given second doses at about 4 weeks or at about 12 weeks were pooled, since spike-specific TCR depth and breadth were not found to differ between the two schedules. A total of 233 trial participants underwent TCR sequencing, of whom roughly 210 had received two doses of AZD1222 and about 25 had received two doses of the MenACWY control vaccine. Enrollment into the trials was organized by age into subgroups of 18-55, 56-69 and 70-plus years, and those subgroups contained about 160, 30 and 59 TCR-sequenced participants, respectively.

Comments on this clone: What antigen it recognizes has not been identified. The input lacks base qualities; no much larger clone sits a single base away.

From the cysteine through the phenylalanine, the CDR3 covers 14 amino acids. The DNA shown is the 42-base CDR3, in frame from base 1. From a lookup of the germline V gene, CDR1 and CDR2 are MDHEN and SYDVKM. The V end loses 4 bases and the J end loses 1 base, and a stretch of 10 bases separates them. The CDR3 regions of human TCRbeta chains were analyzed by immunosequencing. The paper's data handling went like this. TCRs in the repertoires were compared against a reference library of SARS-CoV-2-specific TCRs that had been generated with the MIRA antigen-specificity platform. Breadth meant the fraction of unique TCRs that were SARS-CoV-2-associated, whereas depth meant the fraction of total T cells that were SARS-CoV-2-associated. Using the MIRA data, each spike-specific TCR was mapped to the spike region that the TCR reacts to and placed in a CD4 or CD8 class. Log10-transformed breadth and depth values were compared by one-way ANOVA with Sidak's multiple comparisons tests. The table was pulled from immuneACCESS by TCRdb, which kept in-frame rearrangements only. Such tables lose some clones; where checked, under half of the loss comes from unresolved V genes, and the rest has no known cause. That table furnishes V, J and clone size, whereas the DNA furnished D and trimming. This sample is represented by around 200,000 clones; 88% of them were singletons. The ten largest clones represent 0.49% of the sample.

In light of the paper, this sample's time point label describes: baseline before first vaccination. Samples from vaccinated people were obtained from the UK trials COV001 and COV002, which included a single-blind randomized controlled phase 2/3 trial of AZD1222 (ChAdOx1 nCoV-19) in healthy adults. For TCRbeta chain sequencing, PBMC samples from trial participants were taken at day 0 and at day 28 after the second dose. Results and caveats for the whole study, not just this receptor: Nearly half of unique spike-specific TCRs reportedly recognized epitopes outside regions mutated in the B.1.351 and B.1.1.7 variants. Vaccine-associated CD4 TCRs spanned the whole spike protein, with dominant responses in regions 160-218 and 743-854. The 56-69-year group was small, and its depth increase did not reach significance, likely because of low power. Because no day 14 peak-response samples were available, the repertoires could be characterized only after the peak T cell response. Most participants were white British and females outnumbered males, and the authors suggested that clonal diversity may have been underestimated. Conclusions about previously exposed vaccinees were limited because only 5 or 6 AZD1222 recipients were SARS-CoV-2 seropositive at baseline. After two AZD1222 doses, spike-specific TCR breadth and depth were significantly higher than at day 0 and than in MenACWY recipients.

The chain links TRBV28 with TRBJ1-1, with no reliable assignment of the D segment. The specimen comprised peripheral blood, sampled on day 0 of AZD1222 vaccination. This TCR was recovered from an adult in good health. The DNA sequence reads TGTGCCAGCAGTTCTCTACAGACGAACACTGAAGCTTTCTTT. Its product reads: CASSSLQTNTEAFF.